Sequencing of this T cell receptor beta chain was carried out in a study of pediatric ulcerative colitis. Study in general: Most patients had pancolitis, and two had left-sided colitis.

Germline assignment: CDR1 SGHDT and CDR2 YYEEEE. The CDR3 covers 15 residues. With 0 bases removed from V and 5 bases from J, the gap between germline ends came to 14 bases. Sequencing was at survey level. Clones were sequenced by immunoSEQ multiplex PCR, and TCRdb holds only the in-frame ones, with some missing. This sample has approximately 60,000 clones, with around 85% found just once. Of note for this clone: Its antigen is unidentified.

Overall study results and limits: Blood-rectal clonal overlap within each person was significantly higher in ulcerative colitis patients than controls. No controls had the two rectal clonotypes shared by ulcerative colitis patients.

The V and J genes are TRBV5-6 and TRBJ1-2; TRBD1 is a possible D gene (5 bases). The sequence was collected from a boy aged 10-17 years with severe ulcerative colitis. The specimen sequenced was blood. This CDR3 is CASSLAQQGMYGYTF. CDR3 DNA: TGTGCCAGCAGCTTGGCCCAGCAGGGAATGTATGGCTACACCTTC.